Listed here are 13 T cell receptor beta chains from one sample, sequenced in a study of technical replicates of blood from several donors. TCRdb's table, derived via immunoSEQ multiplex PCR, lists solely in-frame clones and lacks some. The profile shows around 65,000 clones, around nine tenths of them singletons. The sequencing sample was made of PBMCs. The receptor source for this set is a human donor in good health. Some clones in this sample may be carry-over from other donors' samples.

The chain has TRBV5-1 and TRBJ2-2, with D possibly matching TRBD2 (6 bases). The V gene's germline CDR1 is SGHRS and CDR2 YFSETQ. The CDR3 contains 15 residues. V lost 4 bases and J lost 2, with 12 bases in between. The CDR3 DNA is TGCGCCAGCAGCCATGGAGGGGCTAACACCGGGGAGCTGTTTTTT. Protein product: CASSHGGANTGELFF.

The V and J genes are TRBV19 and TRBJ1-1; no clear D. The V end lost 1 base, the J end lost 10 bases, and 22 bases lay between the germline ends. CDR3 length: 16 amino acids. Germline CDR1 and CDR2: LNHDA and SQIVND (reference sequence). The CDR3 spells CASSIGERAAAAGAFF. The CDR3 coding sequence is TGTGCCAGTAGTATAGGGGAAAGGGCGGCCGCCGCGGGAGCTTTCTTT.

V usage is TRBV5-4 and J usage is TRBJ2-5; maybe TRBD1 (5 bases). Germline V lookup: CDR1 SGHNT, CDR2 YYREEE (reference sequence). There are 16 residues in the CDR3. V lost 4 bases and J 1 base, leaving 17 bases between the germline ends. The CDR3 nucleotides are TGTGCCAGCAGCCCAACAGGAAAGGGGCCCCAAGAGACCCAGTACTTC. The encoded protein is CASSPTGKGPQETQYF.

This chain joins TRBV6-1 and TRBJ2-1; 9 bases match TRBD2. CDR3 length: 17 residues. Per the germline V gene, CDR1 is MNHNS and CDR2 is SASEGT. With 4 bases clipped from V and 8 bases from J, the junction kept 15 bases outside the gene matches. CDR3 region: CASSGMKPAGGVDEQFF. The DNA for the CDR3 is TGTGCCAGCAGTGGCATGAAACCTGCGGGAGGGGTCGATGAGCAGTTCTTC.

V gene TRBV28 combines with J gene TRBJ2-1, with TRBD2 matching 7 bases. Germline V gene data show CDR1 as MDHEN and CDR2 as SYDVKM. Trimming took 2 bases from V and 4 from J; bases not matched to a gene: 5. The CDR3 extends over 15 amino acids. The CDR3 DNA follows: TGTGCCAGCAGTTTAGGCGGGAGTGGGTACAATGAGCAGTTCTTC. Translation: CASSLGGSGYNEQFF.

V and J are TRBV28 and TRBJ2-3, with D possibly TRBD2 on 6 matching bases. Germline CDR1 is MDHEN and CDR2 is SYDVKM. V lost 3 bases, J lost 8 bases, and 21 bases lay in between. The CDR3 runs 16 residues. The CDR3 bases are TGTGCCAGCAGTTTGGGCGGGACGAGGGGATTAGGTACGCAGTATTTT. Its translation: CASSLGGTRGLGTQYF.

V and J are TRBV9 and TRBJ2-1; 11 positions match TRBD2. Germline trimming cut 2 bases from V and 7 bases from J; bases unmatched to any gene: 5. From germline, CDR1 is SGDLS and CDR2 YYNGEE. The CDR3 is 15 residues long. The CDR3 is CASSVQASGRNEQFF. The CDR3 DNA is TGTGCCAGCAGCGTTCAGGCTAGCGGGAGGAATGAGCAGTTCTTC.

This rearrangement joins TRBV5-1 to TRBJ1-2, with 7 bases identical to TRBD1. The V and J ends lost 4 bases and 4 bases, in that order; junction bases with no gene match: 7. The CDR3 has 14 residues. The V gene's germline CDR1 is SGHRS and CDR2 YFSETQ. CDR3 loop: CASSGLGQAYGYTF. DNA of the CDR3: TGCGCCAGCAGCGGACTCGGACAGGCCTATGGCTACACCTTC.

V is TRBV2 and J is TRBJ2-1; TRBD1 matches at 7 bases. With V trimmed by 6 bases and J by 5 bases, 4 bases remained unmatched. The CDR3 is made up of 13 amino acids. Germline lookup yields CDR1 SNHLY and CDR2 FYNNEI. The CDR3 DNA follows: TGTGCCAGCAGCCAAACAGGGGACAATGAGCAGTTCTTC. Translating it yields CASSQTGDNEQFF. The full variable domain, rest sourced from reference TRBV2 and TRBJ2-1, is EPEVTQTPSHQVTQMGQEVILRCVPISNHLYFYWYRQILGQKVEFLVSFYNNEISEKSEIFDDQFSVERPDGSNFTLKIRSTKLEDSAMYFCASSQTGDNEQFFGPGTRLTVL.

This clone was picked up a small number of times. This chain uses TRBV6-5 with TRBJ1-2, with D perhaps TRBD1 (5 bases). The germline V and J ends were trimmed by 6 bases and 3 bases, with 14 bases remaining between them. Germline CDR1 reads MNHEY; CDR2 reads SVGAGI. The CDR3 extends over 14 amino acids. The CDR3 protein is CASSPAGRDYGYTF. CDR3 coding DNA: TGTGCCAGCAGCCCCGCGGGACGGGACTATGGCTACACCTTC.

The chain joins TRBV7-3 to TRBJ2-1, with D possibly matching TRBD2 (5 bases). From germline, CDR1 is SGHTA and CDR2 FQGTGA. The CDR3 runs 16 residues. Trimming stripped 6 bases from V and 9 bases from J, with 24 bases between. The CDR3 spells CASSPDRAGGRGEQFF. The CDR3 coding sequence is TGTGCCAGCAGTCCTGACCGGGCGGGTGGTCGGGGTGAGCAGTTCTTC.

The chain is built from TRBV29-1 and TRBJ1-1, with a possible D match to TRBD1 (6 bases). CDR1 and CDR2 from the germline V gene are SQVTM and ANQGSEA. The CDR3 has 14 amino acids. V was trimmed by 6 bases and J by 2 bases, leaving 16 bases between them. In DNA form, the CDR3 reads TGCAGCGTGGCCCGGGGGGCTTATAACACTGAAGCTTTCTTT. It encodes CSVARGAYNTEAFF.

The V gene is TRBV19, the J gene TRBJ2-3; D ambiguous. The CDR3 sequence is 13 residues long. Germline assignment: CDR1 LNHDA and CDR2 SQIVND (reference sequence). V gave up 5 bases and J gave up 4 bases, with 10 bases separating them. The DNA of the CDR3 is TGTGCCAGTAGTTTCGCCCGCGCAGATACGCAGTATTTT. Its protein product is CASSFARADTQYF. Based on the CDR3 plus reference TRBV19 and TRBJ2-3, the full variable domain is DGGITQSPKYLFRKEGQNVTLSCEQNLNHDAMYWYRQDPGQGLRLIYYSQIVNDFQKGDIAEGYSVSREKKESFPLTVTSAQKNPTAFYLCASSFARADTQYFGPGTRLTVL.